The 3 T cell receptor beta chains given below trace back to one sample, sequenced in a study of T cells after yellow fever vaccination. TCRdb processed the 5' RACE reads anew with MiXCR; each CDR3 protein has one entry. The table shows about 330,000 distinct CDR3 sequences, with about 8.3% occurring only once. Sequenced material: PBMCs, taken roughly seven weeks after the first yellow fever vaccination. These receptors all stem from a man in his late teens or twenties who received the YFV17D yellow fever vaccine.

Only a few counts were recorded for this clonotype. The chain combines TRBV27 with TRBJ2-1; tentatively, D is TRBD2 (5 bases). The germline V gene encodes CDR1 MNHEY and CDR2 SMNVEV (reference sequence). The CDR3 is 13 amino acids. Between the trimmed V and J ends, which lost 4 bases and 9 bases, there was a span of 13 bases. The CDR3 DNA is TGTGCCAGCAGTTGGGGAAGGGAGTCTGAGCAGTTCTTC. This sequence encodes CASSWGRESEQFF.

The rearrangement uses TRBV20-1 and TRBJ2-1; the D is unclear. V was shortened by 0 bases and J by 7 bases, with 7 bases between the two germline ends. Germline V gene lookup returns CDR1 DFQATT and CDR2 SNEGSKA (reference sequence). This CDR3 has 12 residues. The CDR3 nucleotides are TGCAGTGCTAGAGATATGAGGAATGAGCAGTTCTTC. This gives the protein CSARDMRNEQFF.

There are a few counts of this clonotype. This chain links TRBV15 with TRBJ1-2; a weak D match, TRBD1 (5 bases). The V gene's germline CDR1 is LNHNV and CDR2 YYDKDF (reference sequence). This CDR3 contains 15 residues. Trimming took 5 bases from V and 5 from J, leaving 18 bases between them. CDR3 sequence reads: CATSSPEGYRYGYTF. CDR3 in DNA: TGTGCCACCAGCTCGCCGGAGGGGTATAGATATGGCTACACCTTC.